Reported below is one T cell receptor beta chain. The data belong to a study of blood T cell repertoires in COVID-19. The germline V gene has CDR1 MNHEY and CDR2 SVGAGI. The V and J ends lost 7 bases and 7 bases, in that order; junction bases with no gene match: 14. CDR3 length: 15 residues. Only in-frame clones appear in the TCRdb table, and some are missing; sequencing was by immunoSEQ multiplex PCR. The sample lists roughly 150,000 clones, roughly 74% occurring once. Sequencing input: peripheral blood. The chain joins TRBV6-5 to TRBJ2-7; TRBD1 aligns across 9 bases. The receptor was derived from an elderly woman with acute or convalescent COVID-19. The CDR3 region is CASKKPGQGLGEQYF. CDR3 DNA sequence: TGTGCCAGCAAGAAACCGGGACAGGGTTTGGGAGAGCAGTACTTC.